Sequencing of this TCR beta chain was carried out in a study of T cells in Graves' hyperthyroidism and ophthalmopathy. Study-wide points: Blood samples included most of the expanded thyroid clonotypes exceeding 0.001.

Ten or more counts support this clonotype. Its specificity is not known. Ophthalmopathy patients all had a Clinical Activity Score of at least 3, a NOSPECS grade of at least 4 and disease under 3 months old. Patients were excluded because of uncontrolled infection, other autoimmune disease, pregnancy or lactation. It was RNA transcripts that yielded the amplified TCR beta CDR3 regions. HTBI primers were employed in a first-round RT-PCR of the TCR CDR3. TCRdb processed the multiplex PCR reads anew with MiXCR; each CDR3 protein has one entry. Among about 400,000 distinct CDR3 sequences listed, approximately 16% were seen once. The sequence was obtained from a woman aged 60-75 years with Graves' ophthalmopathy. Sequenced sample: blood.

This CDR3 reads CASSPASRSSYEQYF. In nucleotides, the CDR3 is TGTGCCAGCTCACCGGCCAGTCGAAGCTCCTACGAGCAGTACTTC. V gene TRBV18 combines with J gene TRBJ2-7, with D uncertain. This CDR3 spans 15 amino acids. With 3 bases removed from V and 0 bases from J, the gap between germline ends came to 12 bases. The germline CDR1 and CDR2 sequences are KGHSH and LQKENI.